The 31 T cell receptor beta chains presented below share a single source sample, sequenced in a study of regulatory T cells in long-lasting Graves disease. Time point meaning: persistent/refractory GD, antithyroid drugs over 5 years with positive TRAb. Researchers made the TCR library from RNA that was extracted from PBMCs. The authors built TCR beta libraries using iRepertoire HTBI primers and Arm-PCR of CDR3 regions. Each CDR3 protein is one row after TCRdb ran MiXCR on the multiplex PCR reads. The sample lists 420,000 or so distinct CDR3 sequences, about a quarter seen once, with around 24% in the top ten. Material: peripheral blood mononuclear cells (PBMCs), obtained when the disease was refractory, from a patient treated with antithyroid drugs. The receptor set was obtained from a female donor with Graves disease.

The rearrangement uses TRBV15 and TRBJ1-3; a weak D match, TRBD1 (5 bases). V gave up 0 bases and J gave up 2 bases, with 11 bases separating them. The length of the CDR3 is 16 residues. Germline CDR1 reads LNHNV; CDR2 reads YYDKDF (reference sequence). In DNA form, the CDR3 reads TGTGCCACCAGCAGAGATGGGGGGAGTCCTGGAAACACCATATATTTT. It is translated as CATSRDGGSPGNTIYF. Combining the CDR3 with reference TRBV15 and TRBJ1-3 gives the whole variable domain DAMVIQNPRYQVTQFGKPVTLSCSQTLNHNVMYWYQQKSSQAPKLLFHYYDKDFNNEADTPDNFQSRRPNTSFCFLDIRSPGLGDTAMYLCATSRDGGSPGNTIYFGEGSWLTVV.

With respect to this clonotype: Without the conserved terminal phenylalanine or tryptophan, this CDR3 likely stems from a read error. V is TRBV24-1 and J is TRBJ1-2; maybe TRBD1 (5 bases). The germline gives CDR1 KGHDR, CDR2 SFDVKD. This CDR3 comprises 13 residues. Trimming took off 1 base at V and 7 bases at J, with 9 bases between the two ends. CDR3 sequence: CATSDFTGSGYTS. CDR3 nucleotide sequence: TGTGCCACCAGTGATTTTACAGGTTCTGGCTACACCTCC.

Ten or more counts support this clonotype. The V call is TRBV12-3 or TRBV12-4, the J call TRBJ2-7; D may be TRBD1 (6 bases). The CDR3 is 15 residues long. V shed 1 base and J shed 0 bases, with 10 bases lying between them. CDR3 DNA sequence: TGTGCCAGCAGTTTAGGCAGGGGCCTCTCCTACGAGCAGTACTTC. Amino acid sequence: CASSLGRGLSYEQYF.

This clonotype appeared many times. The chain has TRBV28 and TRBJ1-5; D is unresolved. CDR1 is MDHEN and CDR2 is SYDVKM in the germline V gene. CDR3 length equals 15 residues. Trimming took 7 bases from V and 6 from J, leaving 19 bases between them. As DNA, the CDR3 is TGTGCCAGCATTAACATTGGCCGGGGATCTCAGCCCCAGCATTTT. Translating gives CASINIGRGSQPQHF.

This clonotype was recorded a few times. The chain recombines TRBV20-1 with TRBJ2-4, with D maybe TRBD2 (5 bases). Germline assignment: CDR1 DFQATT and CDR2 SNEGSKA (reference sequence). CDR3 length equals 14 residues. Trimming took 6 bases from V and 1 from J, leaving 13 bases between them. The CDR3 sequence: CSALRTGAKNIQYF. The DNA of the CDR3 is TGCAGTGCCCTCCGAACGGGGGCCAAAAACATTCAGTACTTC.

The CDR3 bases are TGTGCCAGCAGCACCCGAACAGGGCATACTGAAGCTTTCTTT. Protein: CASSTRTGHTEAFF. The V call is TRBV7-8, the J call TRBJ1-1; perhaps TRBD1 as D (6 bases). CDR1 and CDR2 from the germline V gene are SGHVS and FQNEAQ. CDR3 length equals 14 residues. V lost 5 bases to trimming and J lost 5 bases, with 15 bases between them.

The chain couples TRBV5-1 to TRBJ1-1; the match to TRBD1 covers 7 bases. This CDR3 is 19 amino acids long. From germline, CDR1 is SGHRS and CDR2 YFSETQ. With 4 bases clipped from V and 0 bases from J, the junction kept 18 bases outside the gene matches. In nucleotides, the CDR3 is TGCGCCAGCAGCCGCGAAGGTACGACAGGGTGGATCATGAACACTGAAGCTTTCTTT. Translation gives CASSREGTTGWIMNTEAFF.

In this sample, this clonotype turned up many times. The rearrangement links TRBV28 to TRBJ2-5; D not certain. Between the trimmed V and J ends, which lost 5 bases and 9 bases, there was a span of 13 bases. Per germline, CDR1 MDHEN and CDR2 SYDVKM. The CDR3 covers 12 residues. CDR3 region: CASSLLDSPQYF. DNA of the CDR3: TGTGCCAGCAGTCTTCTAGACTCGCCCCAGTACTTC.

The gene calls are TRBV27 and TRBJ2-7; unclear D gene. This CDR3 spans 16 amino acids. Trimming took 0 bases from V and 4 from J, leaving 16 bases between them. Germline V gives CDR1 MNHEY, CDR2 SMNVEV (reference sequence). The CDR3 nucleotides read TGTGCCAGCAGTTTATCATTGAGTCACTCTCTTTACGAGCAGTACTTC. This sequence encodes CASSLSLSHSLYEQYF.

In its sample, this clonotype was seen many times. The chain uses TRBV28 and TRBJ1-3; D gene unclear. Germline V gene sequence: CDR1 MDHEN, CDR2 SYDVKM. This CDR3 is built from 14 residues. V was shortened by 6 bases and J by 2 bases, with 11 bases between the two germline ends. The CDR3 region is CASSSSWTGNTIYF. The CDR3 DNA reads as TGTGCCAGCAGCTCATCCTGGACTGGAAACACCATATATTTT.

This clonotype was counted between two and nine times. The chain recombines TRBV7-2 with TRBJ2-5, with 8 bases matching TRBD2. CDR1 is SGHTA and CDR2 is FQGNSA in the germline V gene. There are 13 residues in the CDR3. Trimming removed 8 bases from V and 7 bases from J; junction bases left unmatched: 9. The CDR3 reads CASDPRGGSTQYF. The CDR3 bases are TGTGCCAGCGACCCTCGGGGGGGTTCGACCCAGTACTTC.

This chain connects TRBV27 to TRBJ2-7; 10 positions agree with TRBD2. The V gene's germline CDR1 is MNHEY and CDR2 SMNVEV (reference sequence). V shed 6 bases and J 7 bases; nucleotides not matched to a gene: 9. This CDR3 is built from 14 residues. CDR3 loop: CASSLAGVPGEQYF. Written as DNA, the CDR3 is TGTGCCAGCAGCCTAGCGGGAGTACCGGGGGAGCAGTACTTC.

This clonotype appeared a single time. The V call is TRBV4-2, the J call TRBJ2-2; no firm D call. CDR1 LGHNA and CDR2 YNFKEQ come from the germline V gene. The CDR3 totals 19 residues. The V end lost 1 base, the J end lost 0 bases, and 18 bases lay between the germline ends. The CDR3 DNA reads TGTGCCAGCAGCCAAGTGCTTCGAAGATCCCCCGCGAACACCGGGGAGCTGTTTTTT. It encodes CASSQVLRRSPANTGELFF.

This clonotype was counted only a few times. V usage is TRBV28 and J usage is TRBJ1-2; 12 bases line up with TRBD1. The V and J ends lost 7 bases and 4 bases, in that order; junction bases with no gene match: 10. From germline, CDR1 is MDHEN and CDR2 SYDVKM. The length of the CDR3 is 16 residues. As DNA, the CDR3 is TGTGCCAGCACCAGAATGGGGACAGGGGGCGGCTATGGCTACACCTTC. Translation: CASTRMGTGGGYGYTF.

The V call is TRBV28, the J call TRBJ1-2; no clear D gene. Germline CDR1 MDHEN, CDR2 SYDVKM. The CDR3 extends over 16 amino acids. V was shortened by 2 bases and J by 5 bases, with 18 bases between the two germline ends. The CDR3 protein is CASSLVPRTVDYGYTF. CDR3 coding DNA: TGTGCCAGCAGTTTAGTCCCTAGGACGGTGGATTATGGCTACACCTTC.

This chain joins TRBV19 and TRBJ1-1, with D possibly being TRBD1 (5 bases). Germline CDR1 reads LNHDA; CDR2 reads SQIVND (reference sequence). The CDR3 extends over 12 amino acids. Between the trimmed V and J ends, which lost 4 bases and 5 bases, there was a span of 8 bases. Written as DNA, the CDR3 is TGTGCCAGTAGTACGGACACAACTGAAGCTTTCTTT. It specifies CASSTDTTEAFF.

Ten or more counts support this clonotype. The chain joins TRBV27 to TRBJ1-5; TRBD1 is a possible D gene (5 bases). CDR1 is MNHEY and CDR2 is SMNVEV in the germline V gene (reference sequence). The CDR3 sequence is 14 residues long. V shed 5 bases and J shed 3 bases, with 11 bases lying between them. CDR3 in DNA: TGTGCCAGCAGTAACCAGACAGACAATCAGCCCCAGCATTTT. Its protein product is CASSNQTDNQPQHF.

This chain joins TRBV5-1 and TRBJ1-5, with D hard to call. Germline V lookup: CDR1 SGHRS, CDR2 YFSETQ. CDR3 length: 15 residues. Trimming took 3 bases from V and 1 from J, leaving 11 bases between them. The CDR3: CASSSSGMSNQPQHF. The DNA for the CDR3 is TGCGCCAGCAGCTCATCGGGTATGAGCAATCAGCCCCAGCATTTT.

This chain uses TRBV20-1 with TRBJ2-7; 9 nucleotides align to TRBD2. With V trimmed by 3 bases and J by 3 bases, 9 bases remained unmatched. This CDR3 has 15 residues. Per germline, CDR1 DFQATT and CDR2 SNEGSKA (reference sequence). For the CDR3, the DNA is TGCAGTGCTAGGTTAGCGGGGGAAGCCTTCTACGAGCAGTACTTC. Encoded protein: CSARLAGEAFYEQYF.

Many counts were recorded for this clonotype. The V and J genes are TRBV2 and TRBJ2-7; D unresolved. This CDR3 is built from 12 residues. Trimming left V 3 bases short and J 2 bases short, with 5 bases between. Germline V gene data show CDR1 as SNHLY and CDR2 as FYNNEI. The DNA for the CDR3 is TGTGCCAGCAGTGACAGTACCTACGAGCAGTACTTC. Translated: CASSDSTYEQYF.

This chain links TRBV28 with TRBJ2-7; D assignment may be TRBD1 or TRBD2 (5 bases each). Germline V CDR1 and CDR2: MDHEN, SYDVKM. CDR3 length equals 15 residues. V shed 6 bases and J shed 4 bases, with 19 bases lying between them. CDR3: CASRPIGRGEYEQYF. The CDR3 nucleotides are TGTGCCAGCAGACCCATAGGCAGAGGGGAGTACGAGCAGTACTTC.

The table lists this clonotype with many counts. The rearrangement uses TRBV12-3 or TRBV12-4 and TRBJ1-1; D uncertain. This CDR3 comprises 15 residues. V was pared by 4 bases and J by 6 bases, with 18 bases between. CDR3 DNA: TGTGCCAGCAGTTACCGACCGGCCTTAGAACCTGAAGCTTTCTTT. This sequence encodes CASSYRPALEPEAFF.

CDR3 DNA sequence: TGCAGCGCTGGTGGTAAATACGAGCAGTACTTC. Translation gives CSAGGKYEQYF. The rearrangement links TRBV29-1 to TRBJ2-7; D not resolved. Germline assignment: CDR1 SQVTM and CDR2 ANQGSEA. The CDR3 runs 11 residues. V lost 7 bases to trimming and J lost 4 bases, with 11 bases between them.

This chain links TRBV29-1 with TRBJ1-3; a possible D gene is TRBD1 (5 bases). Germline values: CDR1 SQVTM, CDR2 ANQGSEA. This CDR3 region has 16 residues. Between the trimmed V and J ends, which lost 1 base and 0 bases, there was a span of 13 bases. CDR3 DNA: TGCAGCGTTGAAGGAGGGTCGGGGGGCTCTGGAAACACCATATATTTT. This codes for CSVEGGSGGSGNTIYF.

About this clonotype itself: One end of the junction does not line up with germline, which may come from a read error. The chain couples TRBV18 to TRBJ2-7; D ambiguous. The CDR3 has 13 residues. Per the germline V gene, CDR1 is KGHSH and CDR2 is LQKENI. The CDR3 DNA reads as TGTGCCAGCCCACCAGCACAGTCCTACGAGCAGTACTTC. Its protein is CASPPAQSYEQYF. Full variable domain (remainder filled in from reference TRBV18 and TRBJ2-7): NAGVMQNPRHLVRRRGQEARLRCSPMKGHSHVYWYRQLPEEGLKFMVYLQKENIIDESGMPKERFSAEFPKEGPSILRIQQVVRGDSAAYFCASPPAQSYEQYFGPGTRLTVT.

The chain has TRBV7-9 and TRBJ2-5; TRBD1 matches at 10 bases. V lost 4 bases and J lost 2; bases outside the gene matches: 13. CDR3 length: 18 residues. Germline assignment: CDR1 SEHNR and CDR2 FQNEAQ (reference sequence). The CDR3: CASSSQVGDRGFQETQYF. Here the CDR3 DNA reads TGTGCCAGCAGCTCCCAGGTGGGGGACAGGGGATTTCAAGAGACCCAGTACTTC.

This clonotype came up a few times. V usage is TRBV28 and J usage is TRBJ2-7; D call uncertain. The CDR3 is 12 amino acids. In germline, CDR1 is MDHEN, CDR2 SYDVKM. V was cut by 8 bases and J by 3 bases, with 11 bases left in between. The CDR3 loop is CASGSQGYEQYF. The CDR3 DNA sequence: TGTGCCAGCGGTAGTCAAGGCTACGAGCAGTACTTC.

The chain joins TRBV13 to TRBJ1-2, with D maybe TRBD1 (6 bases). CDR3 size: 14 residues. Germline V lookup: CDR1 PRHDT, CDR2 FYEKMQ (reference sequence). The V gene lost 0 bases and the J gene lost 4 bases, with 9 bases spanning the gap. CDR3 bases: TGTGCCAGCAGCTTAGGCGGACAGACCTATGGCTACACCTTC. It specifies CASSLGGQTYGYTF.

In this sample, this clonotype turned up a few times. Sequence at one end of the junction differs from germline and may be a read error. CDR3 protein: CASRLEGSYEQYF. DNA for the CDR3: TGCGCCAGCAGGTTGGAGGGGAGCTACGAGCAGTACTTC. V is TRBV5-1 and J is TRBJ2-7; TRBD2 is a possible D gene (6 bases). CDR1 SGHRS and CDR2 YFSETQ come from the germline V gene. This CDR3 has 13 amino acids.

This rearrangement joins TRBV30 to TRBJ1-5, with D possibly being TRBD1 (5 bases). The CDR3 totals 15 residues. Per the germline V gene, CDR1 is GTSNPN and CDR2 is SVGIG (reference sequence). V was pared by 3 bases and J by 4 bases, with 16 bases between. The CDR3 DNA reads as TGTGCCTGGAGAATTCCGGGACTGACAAATCAGCCCCAGCATTTT. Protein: CAWRIPGLTNQPQHF.

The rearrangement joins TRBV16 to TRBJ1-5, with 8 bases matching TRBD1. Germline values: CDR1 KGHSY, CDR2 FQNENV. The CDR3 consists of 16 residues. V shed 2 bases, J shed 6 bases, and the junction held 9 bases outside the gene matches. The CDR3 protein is CASSQVPQGAFQPQHF. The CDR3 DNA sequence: TGTGCCAGCAGCCAAGTTCCGCAGGGGGCTTTTCAGCCCCAGCATTTT.